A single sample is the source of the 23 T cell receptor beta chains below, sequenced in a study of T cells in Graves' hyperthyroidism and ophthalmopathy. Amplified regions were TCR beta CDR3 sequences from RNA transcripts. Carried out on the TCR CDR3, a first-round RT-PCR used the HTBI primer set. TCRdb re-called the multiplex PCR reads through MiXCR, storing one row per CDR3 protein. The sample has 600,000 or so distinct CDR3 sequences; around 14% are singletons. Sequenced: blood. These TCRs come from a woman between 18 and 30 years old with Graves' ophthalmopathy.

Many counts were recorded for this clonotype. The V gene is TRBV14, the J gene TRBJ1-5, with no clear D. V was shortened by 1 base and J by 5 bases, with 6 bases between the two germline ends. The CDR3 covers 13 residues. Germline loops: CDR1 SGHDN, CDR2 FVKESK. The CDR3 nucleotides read TGTGCCAGCAGCCAAGGGTGGGATCAGCCCCAGCATTTT. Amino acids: CASSQGWDQPQHF.

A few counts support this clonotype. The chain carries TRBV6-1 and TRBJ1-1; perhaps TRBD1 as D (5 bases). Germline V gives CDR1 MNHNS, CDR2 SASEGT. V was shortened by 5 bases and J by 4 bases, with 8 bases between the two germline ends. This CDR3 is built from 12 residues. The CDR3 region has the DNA TGTGCCAGCAGTCATGGGGGCACTGAAGCTTTCTTT. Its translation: CASSHGGTEAFF.

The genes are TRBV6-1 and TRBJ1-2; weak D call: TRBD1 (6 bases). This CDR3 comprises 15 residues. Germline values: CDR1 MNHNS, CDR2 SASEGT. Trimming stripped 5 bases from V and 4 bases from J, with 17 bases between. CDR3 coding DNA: TGTGCCAGCAGTTTCGCTGGCGGACAGAGCTATGGCTACACCTTC. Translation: CASSFAGGQSYGYTF.

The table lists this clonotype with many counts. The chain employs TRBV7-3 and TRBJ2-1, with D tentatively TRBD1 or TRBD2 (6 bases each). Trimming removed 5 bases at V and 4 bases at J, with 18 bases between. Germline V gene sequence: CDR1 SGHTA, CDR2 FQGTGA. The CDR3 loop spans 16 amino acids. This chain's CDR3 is CASSPLPGGSYNEQFF. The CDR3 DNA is TGTGCCAGCAGCCCCCTCCCCGGGGGCAGTTACAATGAGCAGTTCTTC.

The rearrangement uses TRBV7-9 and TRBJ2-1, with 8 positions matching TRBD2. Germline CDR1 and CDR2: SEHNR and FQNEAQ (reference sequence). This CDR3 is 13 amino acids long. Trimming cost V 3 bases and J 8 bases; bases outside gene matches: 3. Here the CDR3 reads CASSFLAGDEQFF. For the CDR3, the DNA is TGTGCCAGCAGCTTCCTAGCGGGCGATGAGCAGTTCTTC.

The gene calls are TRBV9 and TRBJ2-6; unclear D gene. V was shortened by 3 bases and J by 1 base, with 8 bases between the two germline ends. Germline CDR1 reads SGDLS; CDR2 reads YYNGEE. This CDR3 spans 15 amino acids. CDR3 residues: CASSAQDSGANVLTF. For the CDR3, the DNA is TGTGCCAGCAGCGCTCAAGATTCTGGGGCCAACGTCCTGACTTTC. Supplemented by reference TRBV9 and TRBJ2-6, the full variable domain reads DSGVTQTPKHLITATGQRVTLRCSPRSGDLSVYWYQQSLDQGLQFLIQYYNGEERAKGNILERFSAQQFPDLHSELNLSSLELGDSALYFCASSAQDSGANVLTFGAGSRLTVL.

The CDR3 loop is CASSLWTGAFGEQYF. CDR3 bases: TGTGCCAGCAGTTTATGGACAGGGGCCTTTGGCGAGCAGTACTTC. V and J are TRBV28 and TRBJ2-7; TRBD1 aligns across 8 bases. The CDR3 sequence is 15 residues long. Germline CDR1 and CDR2: MDHEN and SYDVKM. J was trimmed by 6 bases and V by 0 bases; bases with no gene match: 7.

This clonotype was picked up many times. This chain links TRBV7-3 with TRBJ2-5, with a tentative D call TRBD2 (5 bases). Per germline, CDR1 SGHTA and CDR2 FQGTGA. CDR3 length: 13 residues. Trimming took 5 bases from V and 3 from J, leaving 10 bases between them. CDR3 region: CASSLASKETQYF. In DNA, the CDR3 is TGTGCCAGCAGCCTGGCTAGCAAAGAGACCCAGTACTTC.

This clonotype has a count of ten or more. DNA for the CDR3: TGTGCCAGCAGCCTCCGGGCCATGAGACCTAACTATGGCTACACCTTC. Protein product: CASSLRAMRPNYGYTF. This chain joins TRBV5-8 and TRBJ1-2; D gene uncertain. CDR1 and CDR2 from the germline V gene are SGHTS and YDEGEE. Trimming shortened V by 4 bases and J by 0 bases, and 16 bases separated the two germline ends. This CDR3 comprises 16 residues.

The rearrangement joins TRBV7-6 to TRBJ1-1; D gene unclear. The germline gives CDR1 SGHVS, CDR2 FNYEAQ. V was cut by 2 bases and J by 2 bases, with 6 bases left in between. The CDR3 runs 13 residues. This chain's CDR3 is CASSLFDNTEAFF. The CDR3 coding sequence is TGTGCCAGCAGCTTATTCGATAACACTGAAGCTTTCTTT. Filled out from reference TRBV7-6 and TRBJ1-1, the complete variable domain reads GAGVSQSPRYKVTKRGQDVALRCDPISGHVSLYWYRQALGQGPEFLTYFNYEAQQDKSGLPNDRFSAERPEGSISTLTIQRTEQRDSAMYRCASSLFDNTEAFFGQGTRLTVV.

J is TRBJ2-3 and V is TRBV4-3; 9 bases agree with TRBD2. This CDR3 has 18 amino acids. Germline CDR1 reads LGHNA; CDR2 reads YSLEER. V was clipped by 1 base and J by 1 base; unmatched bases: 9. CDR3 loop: CASSQGLPGLAGTDTQYF. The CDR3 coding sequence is TGCGCCAGCAGCCAAGGTTTACCGGGACTAGCAGGCACAGATACGCAGTATTTT.

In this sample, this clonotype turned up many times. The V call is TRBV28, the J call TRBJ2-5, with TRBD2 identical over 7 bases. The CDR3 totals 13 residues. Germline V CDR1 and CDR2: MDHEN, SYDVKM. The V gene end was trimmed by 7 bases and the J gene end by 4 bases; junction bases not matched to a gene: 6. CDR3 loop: CASTLSGGETQYF. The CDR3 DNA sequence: TGTGCCAGCACCCTTTCGGGGGGAGAGACCCAGTACTTC.

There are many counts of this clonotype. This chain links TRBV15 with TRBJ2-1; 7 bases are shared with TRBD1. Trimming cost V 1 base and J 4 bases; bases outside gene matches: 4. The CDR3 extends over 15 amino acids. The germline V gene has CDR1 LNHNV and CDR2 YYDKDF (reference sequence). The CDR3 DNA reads TGTGCCACCAGCAGAGTTGAGGGGGCTTACAATGAGCAGTTCTTC. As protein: CATSRVEGAYNEQFF.

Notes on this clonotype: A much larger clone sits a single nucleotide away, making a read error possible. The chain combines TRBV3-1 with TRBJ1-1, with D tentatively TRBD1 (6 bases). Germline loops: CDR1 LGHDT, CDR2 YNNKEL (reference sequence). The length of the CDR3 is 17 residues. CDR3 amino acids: CTSSQADRWVEGTEAFF. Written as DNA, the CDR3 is TGTACCAGCAGCCAAGCCGACAGGTGGGTGGAGGGCACTGAAGCTTTCTTT.

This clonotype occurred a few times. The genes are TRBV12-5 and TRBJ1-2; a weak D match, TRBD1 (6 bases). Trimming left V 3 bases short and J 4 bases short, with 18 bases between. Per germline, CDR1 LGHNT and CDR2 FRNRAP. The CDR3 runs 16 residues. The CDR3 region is CASGFSTTRDTYGYTF. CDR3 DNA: TGTGCTAGTGGTTTTTCTACTACCCGGGACACCTATGGCTACACCTTC.

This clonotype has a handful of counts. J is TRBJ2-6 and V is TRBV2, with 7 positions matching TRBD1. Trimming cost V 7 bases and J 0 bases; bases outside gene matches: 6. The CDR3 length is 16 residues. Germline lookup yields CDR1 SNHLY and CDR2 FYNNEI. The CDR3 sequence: CASIFRDSSGANVLTF. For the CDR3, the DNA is TGTGCCAGCATCTTCCGGGACAGCTCTGGGGCCAACGTCCTGACTTTC.

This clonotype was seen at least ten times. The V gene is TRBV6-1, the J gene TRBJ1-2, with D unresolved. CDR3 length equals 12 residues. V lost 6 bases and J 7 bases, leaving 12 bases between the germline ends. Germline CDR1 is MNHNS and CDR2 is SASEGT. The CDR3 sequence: CASSKQRRGYTF. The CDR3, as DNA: TGTGCCAGCAGCAAACAACGACGTGGCTACACCTTC.

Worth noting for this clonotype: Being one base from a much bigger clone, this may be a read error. The DNA for the CDR3 is TGTGCCAGCAGCCAAGTAGCGCGCAATGGGCAGTTCTTC. It codes for CASSQVARNGQFF. This chain uses TRBV6-8 with TRBJ2-1, with D possibly TRBD2 on 5 matching bases. The CDR3 consists of 13 residues. Germline V gene data show CDR1 as MNHGY and CDR2 as SAAAGT.

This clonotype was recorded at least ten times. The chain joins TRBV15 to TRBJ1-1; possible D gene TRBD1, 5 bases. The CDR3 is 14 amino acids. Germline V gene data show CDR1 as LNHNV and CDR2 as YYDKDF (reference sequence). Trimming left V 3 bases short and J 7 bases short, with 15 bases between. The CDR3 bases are TGTGCCACCAGCAGCCCTCAGGGCGACATTGAAGCTTTCTTT. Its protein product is CATSSPQGDIEAFF. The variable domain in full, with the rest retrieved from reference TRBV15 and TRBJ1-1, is DAMVIQNPRYQVTQFGKPVTLSCSQTLNHNVMYWYQQKSSQAPKLLFHYYDKDFNNEADTPDNFQSRRPNTSFCFLDIRSPGLGDTAMYLCATSSPQGDIEAFFGQGTRLTVV.

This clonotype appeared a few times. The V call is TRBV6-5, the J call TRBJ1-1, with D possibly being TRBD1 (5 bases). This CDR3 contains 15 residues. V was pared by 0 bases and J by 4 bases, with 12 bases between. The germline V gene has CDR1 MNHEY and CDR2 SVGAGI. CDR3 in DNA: TGTGCCAGCAGTTACTCGGGTGGCAGGGCCACTGAAGCTTTCTTT. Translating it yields CASSYSGGRATEAFF.

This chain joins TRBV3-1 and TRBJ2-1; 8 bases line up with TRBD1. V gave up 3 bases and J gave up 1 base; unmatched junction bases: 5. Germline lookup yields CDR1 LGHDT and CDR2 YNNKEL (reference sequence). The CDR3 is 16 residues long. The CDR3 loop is CASSHVDRGSYNEQFF. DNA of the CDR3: TGTGCCAGCAGCCACGTCGACAGGGGTTCCTACAATGAGCAGTTCTTC.

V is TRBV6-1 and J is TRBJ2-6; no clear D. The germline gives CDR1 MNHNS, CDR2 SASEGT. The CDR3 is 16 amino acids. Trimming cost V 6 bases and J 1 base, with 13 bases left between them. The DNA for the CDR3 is TGTGCCAGCAGCCACGACATCGGTTCTGGGGCCAACGTCCTGACTTTC. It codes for CASSHDIGSGANVLTF.

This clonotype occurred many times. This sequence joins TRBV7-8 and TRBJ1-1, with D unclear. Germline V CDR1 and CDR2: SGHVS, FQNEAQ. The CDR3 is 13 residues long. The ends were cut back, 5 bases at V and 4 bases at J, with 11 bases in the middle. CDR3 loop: CASSPREGTEAFF. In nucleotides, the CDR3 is TGTGCCAGCAGCCCCCGAGAGGGCACTGAAGCTTTCTTT.